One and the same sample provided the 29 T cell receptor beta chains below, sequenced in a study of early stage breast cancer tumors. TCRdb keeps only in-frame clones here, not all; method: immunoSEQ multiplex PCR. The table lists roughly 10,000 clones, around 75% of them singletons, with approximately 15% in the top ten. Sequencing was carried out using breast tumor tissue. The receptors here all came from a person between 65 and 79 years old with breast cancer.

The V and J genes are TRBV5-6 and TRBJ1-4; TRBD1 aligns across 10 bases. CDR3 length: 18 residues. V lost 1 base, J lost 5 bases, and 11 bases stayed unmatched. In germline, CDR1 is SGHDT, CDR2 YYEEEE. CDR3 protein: CASSLIRDRGSENEKLFF. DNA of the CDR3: TGTGCCAGCAGCTTGATCCGGGACAGGGGATCGGAAAATGAAAAACTGTTTTTT.

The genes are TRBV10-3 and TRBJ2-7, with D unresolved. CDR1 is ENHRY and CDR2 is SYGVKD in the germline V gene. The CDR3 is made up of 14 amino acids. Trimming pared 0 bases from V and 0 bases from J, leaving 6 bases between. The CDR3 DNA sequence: TGTGCCATCAGTGAGTCGAGCTCCTCCTACGAGCAGTACTTC. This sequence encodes CAISESSSSYEQYF.

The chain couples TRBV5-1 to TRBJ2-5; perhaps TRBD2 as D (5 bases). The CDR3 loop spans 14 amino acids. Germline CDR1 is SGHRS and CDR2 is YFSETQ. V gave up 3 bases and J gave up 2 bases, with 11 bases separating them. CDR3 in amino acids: CASSSGLKQETQYF. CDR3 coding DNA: TGCGCCAGCAGCTCCGGACTGAAACAAGAGACCCAGTACTTC.

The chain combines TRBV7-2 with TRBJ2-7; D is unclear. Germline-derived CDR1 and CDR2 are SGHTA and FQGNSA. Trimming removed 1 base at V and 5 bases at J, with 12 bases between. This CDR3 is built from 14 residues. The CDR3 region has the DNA TGTGCCAGCAGCTTAGATCCCCCTGGAGACGAGCAGTACTTC. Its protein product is CASSLDPPGDEQYF.

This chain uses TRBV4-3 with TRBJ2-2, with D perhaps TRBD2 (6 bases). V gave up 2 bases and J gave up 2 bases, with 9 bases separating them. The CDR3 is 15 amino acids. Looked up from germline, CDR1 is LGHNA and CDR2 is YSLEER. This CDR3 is CASSQRTTNTGELFF. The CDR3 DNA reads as TGCGCCAGCAGCCAAAGGACTACAAACACCGGGGAGCTGTTTTTT.

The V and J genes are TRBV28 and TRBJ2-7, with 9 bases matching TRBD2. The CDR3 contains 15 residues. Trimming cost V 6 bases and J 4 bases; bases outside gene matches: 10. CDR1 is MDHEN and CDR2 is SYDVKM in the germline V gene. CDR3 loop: CASRSETSGKYEQYF. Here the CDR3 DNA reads TGTGCCAGCAGATCCGAGACTAGCGGAAAATACGAGCAGTACTTC.

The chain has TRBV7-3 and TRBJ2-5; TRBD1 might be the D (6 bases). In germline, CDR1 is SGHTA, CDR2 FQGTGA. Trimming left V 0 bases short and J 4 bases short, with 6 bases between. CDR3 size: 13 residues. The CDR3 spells CASSLTDRETQYF. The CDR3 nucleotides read TGTGCCAGCAGCTTAACGGACAGAGAGACCCAGTACTTC.

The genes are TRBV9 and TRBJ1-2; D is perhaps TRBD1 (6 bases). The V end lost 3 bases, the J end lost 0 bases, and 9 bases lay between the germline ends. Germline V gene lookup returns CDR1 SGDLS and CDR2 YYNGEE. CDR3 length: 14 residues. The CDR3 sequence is CASSDNRANYGYTF. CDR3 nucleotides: TGTGCCAGCAGCGATAACAGGGCTAACTATGGCTACACCTTC.

The CDR3 sequence: CASSFLRGEETQYF. The CDR3 nucleotides read TGTGCCAGCAGCTTCCTGCGGGGTGAAGAGACCCAGTACTTC. The chain recombines TRBV7-2 with TRBJ2-5; TRBD2 might be the D (6 bases). The V and J ends lost 3 bases and 3 bases respectively, with 11 bases between them. CDR1 SGHTA and CDR2 FQGNSA come from the germline V gene. The CDR3 is 14 residues long.

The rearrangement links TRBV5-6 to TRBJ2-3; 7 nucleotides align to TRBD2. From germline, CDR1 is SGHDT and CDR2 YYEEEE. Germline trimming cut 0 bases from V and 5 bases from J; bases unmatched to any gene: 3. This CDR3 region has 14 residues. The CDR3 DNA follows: TGTGCCAGCAGCTTGGCCGGGGGGAGAGATACGCAGTATTTT. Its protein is CASSLAGGRDTQYF.

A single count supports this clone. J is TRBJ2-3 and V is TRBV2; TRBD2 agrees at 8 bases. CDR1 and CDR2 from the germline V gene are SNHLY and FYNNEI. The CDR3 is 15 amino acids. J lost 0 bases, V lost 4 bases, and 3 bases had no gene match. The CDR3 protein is CASSGLATSTDTQYF. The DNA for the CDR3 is TGTGCCAGCAGTGGACTAGCGACTAGCACAGATACGCAGTATTTT.

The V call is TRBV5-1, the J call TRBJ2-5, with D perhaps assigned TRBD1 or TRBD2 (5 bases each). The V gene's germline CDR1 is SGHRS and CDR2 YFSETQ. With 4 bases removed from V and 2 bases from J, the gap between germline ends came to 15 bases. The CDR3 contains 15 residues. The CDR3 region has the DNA TGCGCCAGCAGCCTGGGGCGGACGGGACAAGAGACCCAGTACTTC. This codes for CASSLGRTGQETQYF. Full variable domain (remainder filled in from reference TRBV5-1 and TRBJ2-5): KAGVTQTPRYLIKTRGQQVTLSCSPISGHRSVSWYQQTPGQGLQFLFEYFSETQRNKGNFPGRFSGRQFSNSRSEMNVSTLELGDSALYLCASSLGRTGQETQYFGPGTRLLVL.

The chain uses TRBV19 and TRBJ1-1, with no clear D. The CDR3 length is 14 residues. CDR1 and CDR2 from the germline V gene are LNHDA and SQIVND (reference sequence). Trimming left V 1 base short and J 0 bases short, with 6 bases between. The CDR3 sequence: CASSIGQMNTEAFF. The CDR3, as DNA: TGTGCCAGTAGTATAGGGCAGATGAACACTGAAGCTTTCTTT.

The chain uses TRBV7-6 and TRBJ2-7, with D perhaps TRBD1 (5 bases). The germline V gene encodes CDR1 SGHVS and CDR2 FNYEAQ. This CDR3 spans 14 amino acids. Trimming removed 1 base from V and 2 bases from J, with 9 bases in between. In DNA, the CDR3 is TGTGCCAGCAGCTTAGGGCAGGGCACCTACGAGCAGTACTTC. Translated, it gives CASSLGQGTYEQYF.

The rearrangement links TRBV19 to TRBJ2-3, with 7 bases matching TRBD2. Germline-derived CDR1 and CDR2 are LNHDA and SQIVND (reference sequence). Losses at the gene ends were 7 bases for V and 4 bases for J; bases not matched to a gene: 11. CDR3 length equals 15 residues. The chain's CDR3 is CASNFGTIIADTQYF. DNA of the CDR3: TGTGCCAGTAACTTCGGGACTATCATCGCAGATACGCAGTATTTT.

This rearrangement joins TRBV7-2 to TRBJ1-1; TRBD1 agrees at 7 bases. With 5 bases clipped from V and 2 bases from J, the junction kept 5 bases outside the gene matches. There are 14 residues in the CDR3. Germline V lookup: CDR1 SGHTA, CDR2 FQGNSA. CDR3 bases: TGTGCCAGCAGCCCCCGACAGGGAAACACTGAAGCTTTCTTT. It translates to CASSPRQGNTEAFF.

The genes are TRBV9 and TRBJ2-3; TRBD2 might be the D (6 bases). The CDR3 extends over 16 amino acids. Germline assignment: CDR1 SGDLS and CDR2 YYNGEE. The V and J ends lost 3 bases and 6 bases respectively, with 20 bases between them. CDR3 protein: CASSARDSGVSDTQYF. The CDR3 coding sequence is TGTGCCAGCAGCGCCCGGGACTCCGGGGTTTCCGATACGCAGTATTTT.

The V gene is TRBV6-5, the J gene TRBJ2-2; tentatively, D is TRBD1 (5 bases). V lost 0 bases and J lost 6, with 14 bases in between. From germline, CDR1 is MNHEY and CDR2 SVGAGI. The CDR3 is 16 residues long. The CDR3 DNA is TGTGCCAGCAGTTACTCTCGGACACTCCTTTCCGGGGAGCTGTTTTTT. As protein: CASSYSRTLLSGELFF.

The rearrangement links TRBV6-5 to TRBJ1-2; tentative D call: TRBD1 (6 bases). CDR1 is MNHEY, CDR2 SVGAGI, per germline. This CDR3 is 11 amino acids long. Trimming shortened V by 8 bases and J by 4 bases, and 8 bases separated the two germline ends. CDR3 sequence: CASDRRYGYTF. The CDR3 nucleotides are TGTGCCAGCGACAGGCGCTATGGCTACACCTTC.

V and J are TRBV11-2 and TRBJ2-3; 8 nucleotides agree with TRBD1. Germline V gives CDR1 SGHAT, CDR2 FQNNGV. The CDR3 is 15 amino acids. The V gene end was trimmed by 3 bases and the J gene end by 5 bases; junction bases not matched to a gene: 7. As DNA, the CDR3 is TGTGCCAGCAGCTTCGGGACAGGATGGGGAGATACGCAGTATTTT. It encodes CASSFGTGWGDTQYF.

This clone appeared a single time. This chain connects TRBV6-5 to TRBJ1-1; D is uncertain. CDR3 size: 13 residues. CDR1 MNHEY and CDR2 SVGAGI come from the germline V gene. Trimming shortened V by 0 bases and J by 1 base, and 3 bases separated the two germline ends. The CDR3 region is CASSYSRNTEAFF. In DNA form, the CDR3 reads TGTGCCAGCAGTTACTCCCGGAACACTGAAGCTTTCTTT.

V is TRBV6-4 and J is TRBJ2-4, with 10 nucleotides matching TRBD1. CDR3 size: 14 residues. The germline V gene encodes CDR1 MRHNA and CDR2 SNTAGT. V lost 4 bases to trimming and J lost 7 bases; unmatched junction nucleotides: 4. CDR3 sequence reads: CASSVGQGSNIQYF. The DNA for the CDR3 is TGTGCCAGCAGTGTGGGACAGGGGTCGAACATTCAGTACTTC.

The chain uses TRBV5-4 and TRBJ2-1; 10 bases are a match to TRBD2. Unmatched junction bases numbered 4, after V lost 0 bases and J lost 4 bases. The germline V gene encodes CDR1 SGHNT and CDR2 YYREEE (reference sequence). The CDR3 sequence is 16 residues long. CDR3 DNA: TGTGCCAGCAGCTTGGGACTAGCGGGCCGTTACAATGAGCAGTTCTTC. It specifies CASSLGLAGRYNEQFF. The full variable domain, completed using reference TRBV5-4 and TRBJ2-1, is ETGVTQSPTHLIKTRGQQVTLRCSSQSGHNTVSWYQQALGQGPQFIFQYYREEENGRGNFPPRFSGLQFPNYSSELNVNALELDDSALYLCASSLGLAGRYNEQFFGPGTRLTVL.

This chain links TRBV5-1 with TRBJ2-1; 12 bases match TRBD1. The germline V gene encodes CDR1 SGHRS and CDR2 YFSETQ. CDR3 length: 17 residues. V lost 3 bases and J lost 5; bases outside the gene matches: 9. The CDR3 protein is CASSSGTGGAINNEQFF. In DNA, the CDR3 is TGCGCCAGCAGCTCCGGGACAGGGGGCGCGATCAACAATGAGCAGTTCTTC.

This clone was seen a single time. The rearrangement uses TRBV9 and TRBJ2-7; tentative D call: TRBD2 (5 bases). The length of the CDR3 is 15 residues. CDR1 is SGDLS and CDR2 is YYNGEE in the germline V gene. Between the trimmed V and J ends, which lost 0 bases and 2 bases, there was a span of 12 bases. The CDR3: CASSVVRDPTYEQYF. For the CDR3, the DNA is TGTGCCAGCAGCGTAGTGAGGGATCCGACCTACGAGCAGTACTTC.

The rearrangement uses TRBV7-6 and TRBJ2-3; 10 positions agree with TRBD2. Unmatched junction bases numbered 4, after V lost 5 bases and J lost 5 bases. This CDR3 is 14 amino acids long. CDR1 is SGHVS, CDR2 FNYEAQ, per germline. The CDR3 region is CASSDLAGEDTQYF. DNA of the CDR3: TGTGCCAGCAGCGATCTAGCGGGGGAAGATACGCAGTATTTT.

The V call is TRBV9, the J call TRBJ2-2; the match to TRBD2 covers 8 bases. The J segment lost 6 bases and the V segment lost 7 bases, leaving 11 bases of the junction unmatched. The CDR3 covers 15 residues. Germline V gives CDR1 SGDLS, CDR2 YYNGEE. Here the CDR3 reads CASAPGGRRAGELFF. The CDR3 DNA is TGTGCCAGCGCACCAGGCGGGAGGAGGGCCGGGGAGCTGTTTTTT.

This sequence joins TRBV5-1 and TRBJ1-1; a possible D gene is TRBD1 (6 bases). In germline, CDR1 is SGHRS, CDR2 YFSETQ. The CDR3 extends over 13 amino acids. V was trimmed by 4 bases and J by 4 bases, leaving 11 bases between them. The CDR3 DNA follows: TGCGCCAGCAGCCGAACAGGGTCCACTGAAGCTTTCTTT. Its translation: CASSRTGSTEAFF. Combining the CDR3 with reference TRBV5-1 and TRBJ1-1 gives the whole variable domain KAGVTQTPRYLIKTRGQQVTLSCSPISGHRSVSWYQQTPGQGLQFLFEYFSETQRNKGNFPGRFSGRQFSNSRSEMNVSTLELGDSALYLCASSRTGSTEAFFGQGTRLTVV.

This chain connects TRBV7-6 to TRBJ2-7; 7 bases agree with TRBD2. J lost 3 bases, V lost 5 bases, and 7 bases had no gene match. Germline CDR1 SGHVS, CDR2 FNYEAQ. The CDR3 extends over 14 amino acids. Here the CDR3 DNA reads TGTGCCAGCAGCCGCGAGGGCGGGGGCTACGAGCAGTACTTC. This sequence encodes CASSREGGGYEQYF.